Described below is a single TCR beta chain sequence and its context. Its specificity is not known. Three rounds of nested PCR, following a modified ARM-PCR protocol, produced the TCRbeta library. Each CDR3 protein is one row after TCRdb ran MiXCR on the multiplex PCR reads. Of about 76,000 distinct CDR3 sequences listed, 80% to 90% are singletons. Looked up from germline, CDR1 is SGHAT and CDR2 is FQNNGV. There are 15 residues in the CDR3. This sample stems from a study of tumor and adjacent non-tumor tissue in lung cancer. Study-wide context: Aged about 31 to 80 years, patients included roughly ten men and a handful of women with stage I to III disease. Each sample yielded a few million productive TCRbeta reads on average. Notes on the study in general: Normal lung showed higher cumulative top 100 clone frequency than tumor.

No cell sorting was done before RNA was extracted from the tissue. Distant lung tissue was collected more than 3 cm away from the tumor edge. The clonotype originates from a man between 60 and 75 years old with non-small cell lung cancer. The V call is TRBV11-2, the J call TRBJ2-3; 10 bases map to TRBD2. The specimen sequenced was distant non-tumor lung tissue. For the CDR3, the DNA is TGTACCGGCAGCTTTCCCAGCGGGGGGGCATATACGCAGTATTTT. Translated, it gives CTGSFPSGGAYTQYF. Drawing the rest from reference TRBV11-2 and TRBJ2-3, the complete variable domain is EAGVAQSPRYKIIEKRQSVAFWCNPISGHATLYWYQQILGQGPKLLIQFQNNGVVDDSQLPKDRFSAERLKGVDSTLKIQPAKLEDSAVYLCTGSFPSGGAYTQYFGPGTRLTVL.